The entry that follows covers one T cell receptor (beta chain) sequence. The antigen is unknown. CDR3 length equals 17 residues. Per germline, CDR1 LNHDA and CDR2 SQIVND (reference sequence). Losses at the gene ends were 4 bases for V and 2 bases for J; bases not matched to a gene: 11. Clones were sequenced by immunoSEQ multiplex PCR, and TCRdb holds only the in-frame ones, with some missing. The sample holds 82,000 or so clones, about 90% seen once. The record originates from a study of OX40 agonist ivuxolimab in advanced cancers. Study details: The group had a mean age of around 60 years, ranged from about 20 to 90, and was approximately 81% male. Study-wide points: Blood T cells, both CD4+ and CD8+, expanded clonally by week 6 at 0.1 to 3.0 mg/kg. Relative to CD4+, CD8+ T cells held more expanded clones on average.

This material consisted of CD4+ or CD8+ T cells sorted from blood, taken in a trial of the OX40 agonist ivuxolimab. This sequence joins TRBV19 and TRBJ1-3; 7 bases fit TRBD1. The TCR was taken from an adult with an advanced solid tumor such as melanoma, head and neck, liver or kidney cancer. This CDR3 is CASSRRDRALTGNTIYF. As DNA, the CDR3 is TGTGCCAGTAGTAGAAGGGACAGAGCACTTACTGGAAACACCATATATTTT. The whole variable domain, filled in from reference TRBV19 and TRBJ1-3, reads DGGITQSPKYLFRKEGQNVTLSCEQNLNHDAMYWYRQDPGQGLRLIYYSQIVNDFQKGDIAEGYSVSREKKESFPLTVTSAQKNPTAFYLCASSRRDRALTGNTIYFGEGSWLTVV.